Many counts were recorded for the clone carrying this TCR beta chain. This specimen belongs to a study of T-cell reconstitution after alpha-beta-depleted transplantation in children. The library targeted TCRbeta and was prepared with unique molecular identifiers. TCRdb independently ran MiXCR on the PCR reads; one entry per CDR3 protein. This sample carries roughly 400,000 distinct CDR3 sequences, 43% of them seen once, and the ten largest clones take approximately 25%. This CDR3 spans 17 amino acids. The starting material was PBMCs, obtained before TCRalphabeta/CD19-depleted stem cell transplant. The TCR originated in a girl aged 2-10 years with aplastic anemia, due to receive a stem cell transplant. The gene calls are TRBV3-2 and TRBJ2-3; the DNA was not compared with TRBD2, the D call given in the table. TRBV3-2 counts as a pseudogene. The CDR3 region has the DNA TGTGCCAGCGCCCTCGGAGCGGGAGAATTGGGCACAGATACGCAGTATTTT. It yields the protein CASALGAGELGTDTQYF.